This TCR beta chain appears in the sequencing data of a study of response to subunit inactivated influenza vaccine. Each CDR3 protein gets one entry after TCRdb re-called the RT-PCR reads with MiXCR. The data show 550,000 to 800,000 distinct CDR3 sequences, around a sixth seen once. Germline V lookup: CDR1 SEHNR, CDR2 FQNEAQ (reference sequence). With 6 bases removed from V and 11 bases from J, the gap between germline ends came to 15 bases. This CDR3 has 12 amino acids. Study-level findings and limits: The study's authors posited that every seasonal influenza vaccination enlists few new T cells.

Remarks on this clonotype: Its antigen is unidentified.

The sample consisted of PBMCs from blood, taken approximately 13 days after vaccination. The receptor's source is a man between 50 and 59 years old who received an inactivated influenza vaccine. This chain connects TRBV7-9 to TRBJ2-3, with D perhaps matching TRBD1 (5 bases). This chain's CDR3 is CASSQSVTEQYF. The CDR3 region has the DNA TGTGCCAGCAGTCAATCCGTGACAGAGCAGTATTTT.